The source of this T cell receptor (beta chain) is a study of blood T cell repertoires in COVID-19. CDR1 and CDR2 (germline): MNHEY, SVGAGI. V lost 8 bases, J lost 1 base, and 15 bases lay in between. The CDR3 length is 15 residues. This clone was recorded a few times. Generated by immunoSEQ multiplex PCR, the TCRdb table keeps only in-frame clones and is missing some. The data contain more than 250,000 clones, approximately 90% of them seen just once; the ten biggest clones take up 6% to 8%. Material for sequencing was peripheral blood. The origin of this receptor is a woman aged 45-60 years with COVID-19, enrolled during active disease. V usage is TRBV6-5 and J usage is TRBJ1-5; the D is unclear. CDR3 bases: TGTGCCAGCGCCCTGACATTTTACAGCAATCAGCCCCAGCATTTT. Its protein product is CASALTFYSNQPQHF.